This paragraph covers one T cell receptor beta chain sequence. This sample is drawn from a study of T cell responses to AZD1222 COVID-19 vaccine. Method: immunoSEQ multiplex PCR; TCRdb's copy keeps in-frame clones and lacks some. Of roughly 110,000 clones listed, 90% to 95% were seen once; the top ten hold approximately 22%. The ends lost 4 bases at V and 3 bases at J; junction bases unmatched: 8. Germline CDR1 and CDR2: SGHAT and FQNNGV. The CDR3 loop spans 16 amino acids. The sequence was obtained from an adult in good health. The input for sequencing was peripheral blood, taken on day 0 of AZD1222 vaccination. V and J are TRBV11-2 and TRBJ2-1; 8 bases are shared with TRBD1. The CDR3 region is CASSYSRTGLYNEQFF. CDR3 sequence (DNA): TGTGCCAGCAGCTACTCCAGGACAGGGCTCTACAATGAGCAGTTCTTC.